Shown below are 32 T cell receptor beta chains from a single sample sequenced in a study of neurological immune-mediated disorders. TCRdb ran MiXCR on the 5' RACE reads and lists one entry per CDR3 protein. This repertoire shows nearly 30,000 distinct CDR3 sequences, roughly a sixth found once; its top ten account for about 5%. The time point: technical triplicate 3. Sequenced: CD4+ T cells from blood. The source of these receptors is a female donor with HTLV-1-associated myelopathy (HAM/TSP).

Many counts were recorded for this clonotype. The chain employs TRBV10-2 and TRBJ1-1; D uncertain. Germline V gene data show CDR1 as WSHSY and CDR2 as SAAADI. The CDR3 consists of 17 residues. V was trimmed by 0 bases and J by 5 bases, leaving 19 bases between them. Here the CDR3 reads CASSESILLGTGTEAFF. The CDR3 DNA reads TGCGCCAGCAGTGAGTCGATTCTTCTGGGAACGGGGACTGAAGCTTTCTTT.

This clonotype was seen ten or more times. A much larger clone differs from this one at a single base, so this may be a read error. The chain links TRBV5-1 to TRBJ2-3; D gene unclear. The CDR3 is made up of 12 amino acids. V was shortened by 9 bases and J by 3 bases, with 11 bases between the two germline ends. CDR1 is SGHRS, CDR2 YFSETQ, per germline. As DNA, the CDR3 is TGCGCCAACAGACTCTGGACAGATACGCAGTATTTT. This encodes CANRLWTDTQYF.

This clonotype was counted at least ten times. The rearrangement uses TRBV5-1 and TRBJ1-2, with TRBD1 matching over 8 bases. Germline values: CDR1 SGHRS, CDR2 YFSETQ. Trimming cost V 0 bases and J 6 bases; bases outside gene matches: 7. The CDR3 is 15 amino acids. In nucleotides, the CDR3 is TGCGCCAGCAGCTTGGTGTCAGGGGGCAGCGATGGCTACACCTTC. Protein sequence: CASSLVSGGSDGYTF.

The chain joins TRBV4-1 to TRBJ1-5; D gene uncertain. Germline V gene data show CDR1 as MGHRA and CDR2 as YSYEKL. There are 15 residues in the CDR3. The V end lost 4 bases, the J end lost 1 base, and 11 bases lay between the germline ends. The CDR3 DNA reads as TGCGCCAGCAGCCCCCTGGTCGGGAGCAATCAGCCCCAGCATTTT. Translated: CASSPLVGSNQPQHF.

In its sample, this clonotype was seen many times. V gene TRBV4-1 combines with J gene TRBJ1-6; 7 bases map to TRBD1. This CDR3 is built from 15 residues. V shed 0 bases, J shed 4 bases, and the junction held 0 bases outside the gene matches. Germline V gene sequence: CDR1 MGHRA, CDR2 YSYEKL. DNA for the CDR3: TGCGCCAGCAGCCAAGAGGGACAGTATAATTCACCCCTCCACTTT. Protein product: CASSQEGQYNSPLHF.

This clonotype showed up many times. V is TRBV29-1 and J is TRBJ2-5; 8 positions match TRBD1. Trimming at V came to 6 bases and at J to 5 bases, leaving 5 bases not matched to a gene. The CDR3 runs to 12 residues. Germline CDR1 SQVTM, CDR2 ANQGSEA. The chain's CDR3 is CSVAGGPETQYF. For the CDR3, the DNA is TGCAGCGTGGCAGGGGGCCCTGAGACCCAGTACTTC.

This clonotype was detected many times. The chain joins TRBV7-2 to TRBJ2-5; D is tentatively TRBD1 or TRBD2 (7 bases each). The CDR3 runs 16 residues. Germline CDR1 and CDR2: SGHTA and FQGNSA. V lost 3 bases and J 7 bases, leaving 21 bases between the germline ends. CDR3 region: CASSLVGRGREGTQYF. The CDR3, as DNA: TGTGCCAGCAGCTTGGTTGGGAGGGGGCGCGAGGGGACCCAGTACTTC.

This clonotype was observed many times. The J gene is TRBJ2-1, the V gene TRBV2; the D is unclear. V was trimmed by 7 bases and J by 7 bases, leaving 11 bases between them. CDR3 size: 12 residues. The germline gives CDR1 SNHLY, CDR2 FYNNEI. CDR3 bases: TGTGCCAGCACCAAAAATCGGAATGAGCAGTTCTTC. Its translation is CASTKNRNEQFF.

At least ten counts were recorded for this clonotype. This CDR3 is CASSISGDRNTIYF. The CDR3 DNA reads TGTGCCAGCAGTATCTCCGGGGACAGAAACACCATATATTTT. The chain combines TRBV27 with TRBJ1-3; tentatively, D is TRBD1 (6 bases). With 5 bases removed from V and 5 bases from J, the gap between germline ends came to 13 bases. The V gene's germline CDR1 is MNHEY and CDR2 SMNVEV (reference sequence). The CDR3 runs 14 residues.

This chain joins TRBV15 and TRBJ2-7; the match to TRBD1 covers 7 bases. V dropped 6 bases and J dropped 0; count of bases not matched to a gene: 8. The germline CDR1 and CDR2 sequences are LNHNV and YYDKDF (reference sequence). The CDR3 extends over 15 amino acids. The CDR3 is CATSDDRASSYEQYF. CDR3 DNA sequence: TGTGCCACCAGTGACGACAGGGCGAGCTCCTACGAGCAGTACTTC. Together with reference TRBV15 and TRBJ2-7, the CDR3 gives the full variable domain: DAMVIQNPRYQVTQFGKPVTLSCSQTLNHNVMYWYQQKSSQAPKLLFHYYDKDFNNEADTPDNFQSRRPNTSFCFLDIRSPGLGDTAMYLCATSDDRASSYEQYFGPGTRLTVT.

At least ten counts were recorded for this clonotype. The chain is built from TRBV25-1 and TRBJ2-3; tentative D call: TRBD1 (8 bases). CDR3 length: 14 residues. Germline V lookup: CDR1 MGHDK, CDR2 SYGVNS. Trimming left V 8 bases short and J 3 bases short, with 15 bases between. CDR3 nucleotides: TGTGCCAGCCAAAACAGGGGGGGGACAGATACGCAGTATTTT. It specifies CASQNRGGTDTQYF.

The sample holds many counts of this clonotype. The rearrangement links TRBV20-1 to TRBJ1-1; weak D call: TRBD1 (6 bases). V lost 6 bases to trimming and J lost 4 bases, with 21 bases between them. From germline, CDR1 is DFQATT and CDR2 SNEGSKA (reference sequence). This CDR3 comprises 15 residues. As DNA, the CDR3 is TGCAGTGCCATCCTGGGAGGGGGGGGGAGCACTGAAGCTTTCTTT. It is translated as CSAILGGGGSTEAFF.

This clonotype is labeled as medium-sized. The chain has TRBV28 and TRBJ2-7; 12 nucleotides line up with TRBD2. CDR3 length: 15 amino acids. Germline trimming cut 7 bases from V and 4 bases from J; bases unmatched to any gene: 8. Germline V CDR1 and CDR2: MDHEN, SYDVKM. Written as DNA, the CDR3 is TGTGCCAGCATCCCGCTAGCGGGAGGGTGGTACGAGCAGTACTTC. It encodes CASIPLAGGWYEQYF.

The CDR3 DNA is TGTGCCAGCAGCCTTTGGGCGGGGAATAAGCAGTTCTTC. Protein: CASSLWAGNKQFF. The chain uses TRBV7-2 and TRBJ2-1; D is possibly TRBD2 (6 bases). The germline V gene has CDR1 SGHTA and CDR2 FQGNSA. The CDR3 totals 13 residues. Trimming cost V 5 bases and J 11 bases, with 16 bases left between them.

At least ten counts were recorded for this clonotype. The chain has TRBV2 and TRBJ1-5; D unresolved. The CDR3 extends over 13 amino acids. Per the germline V gene, CDR1 is SNHLY and CDR2 is FYNNEI. V dropped 3 bases and J dropped 4 bases, with 7 bases sitting between them. The CDR3 bases are TGTGCCAGCAGTGAGGACTTAAATCAGCCCCAGCATTTT. The encoded protein is CASSEDLNQPQHF.

On this clonotype itself: One base away lies a much larger clone, so this may be a sequencing read error. This sequence joins TRBV5-1 and TRBJ1-4; D remains unclear. This CDR3 contains 12 residues. The V end lost 5 bases, the J end lost 10 bases, and 12 bases lay between the germline ends. Germline CDR1 reads SGHRS; CDR2 reads YFSETQ. The CDR3 is CASRAPSGKLFF. The CDR3 DNA reads as TGCGCCAGCAGAGCCCCTAGTGGAAAACTGTTTTTT.

This clonotype was recorded a few times. The V gene is TRBV4-3, the J gene TRBJ2-2; D is unresolved. This CDR3 is built from 16 residues. V gave up 0 bases and J gave up 2 bases, with 10 bases separating them. Germline lookup yields CDR1 LGHNA and CDR2 YSLEER. Written as DNA, the CDR3 is TGCGCCAGCAGCCAAGAGCCCGGTGTCAACACCGGGGAGCTGTTTTTT. Amino acid sequence: CASSQEPGVNTGELFF.

In its sample, this clonotype was seen many times. This chain links TRBV12-3 or TRBV12-4 with TRBJ2-2; D is ambiguous. V was pared by 3 bases and J by 4 bases, with 12 bases between. The CDR3 has 15 amino acids. The DNA of the CDR3 is TGTGCCAGCAGTTTGTCAACACGTCTCACCGGGGAGCTGTTTTTT. Amino acid sequence: CASSLSTRLTGELFF.

The sample holds many counts of this clonotype. The chain employs TRBV7-8 and TRBJ2-3, with a possible D match to TRBD2 (5 bases). In germline, CDR1 is SGHVS, CDR2 FQNEAQ. V dropped 8 bases and J dropped 6 bases, with 9 bases sitting between them. This CDR3 has 11 residues. DNA of the CDR3: TGTGCCAGCGGACGAGGGGATACGCAGTATTTT. The encoded protein is CASGRGDTQYF.

This clonotype came up many times. The chain has TRBV5-1 and TRBJ1-5; D not resolved. The CDR3 contains 15 residues. V was cut by 0 bases and J by 4 bases, with 11 bases left in between. Germline assignment: CDR1 SGHRS and CDR2 YFSETQ. The chain's CDR3 is CASSLDGRGNQPQHF. The CDR3 nucleotides read TGCGCCAGCAGCTTGGATGGGCGGGGAAATCAGCCCCAGCATTTT.

This clonotype was seen many times. The genes are TRBV7-8 and TRBJ2-3; the match to TRBD2 covers 10 bases. V lost 1 base and J lost 3; bases outside the gene matches: 4. The germline gives CDR1 SGHVS, CDR2 FQNEAQ. This CDR3 has 16 residues. DNA for the CDR3: TGTGCCAGCAGCTTAGTAGGTAGCGGGAGGACAGATACGCAGTATTTT. Amino acids: CASSLVGSGRTDTQYF. Full variable domain (outside the CDR3, taken from reference TRBV7-8 and TRBJ2-3): GAGVSQSPRYKVAKRGQDVALRCDPISGHVSLFWYQQALGQGPEFLTYFQNEAQLDKSGLPSDRFFAERPEGSVSTLKIQRTQQEDSAVYLCASSLVGSGRTDTQYFGPGTRLTVL.

This clonotype was picked up many times. The chain joins TRBV7-6 to TRBJ1-5; 8 bases fit TRBD1. V lost 5 bases to trimming and J lost 5 bases; unmatched junction nucleotides: 5. From germline, CDR1 is SGHVS and CDR2 FNYEAQ. The CDR3 spans 14 residues. CDR3 protein: CASSPGTGDQPQHF. CDR3 in DNA: TGTGCCAGCAGCCCCGGGACAGGAGATCAGCCCCAGCATTTT.

This clonotype showed up many times. This chain uses TRBV23-1 with TRBJ2-7, with D possibly matching TRBD1 (6 bases). TRBV23-1 is recorded as an ORF, its role being uncertain. V lost 8 bases and J 2 bases, leaving 10 bases between the germline ends. The CDR3 totals 12 residues. CDR3 in amino acids: CASGTPTYEQYF. CDR3 nucleotide sequence: TGCGCCAGCGGGACACCTACCTACGAGCAGTACTTC.

This clonotype was observed at least ten times. A junction boundary mismatches the germline segment, possibly from a read error. The chain couples TRBV7-3 to TRBJ2-1, with 10 nucleotides matching TRBD2. The CDR3 covers 15 residues. Germline V CDR1 and CDR2: SGHTA, FQGTGA. The CDR3 DNA reads as TGTGACAGCAGCTTAGCGGGGGGACCTTACAATGAGCAGTTCTTC. Protein: CDSSLAGGPYNEQFF.

Many counts were recorded for this clonotype. This chain connects TRBV20-1 to TRBJ2-2, with 9 bases lining up with TRBD2. CDR3 length: 15 amino acids. Germline V gene data show CDR1 as DFQATT and CDR2 as SNEGSKA (reference sequence). With V trimmed by 6 bases and J by 1 base, 6 bases remained unmatched. In DNA, the CDR3 is TGCAGTGCCCTTGGGCGGGGGGGGAACACCGGGGAGCTGTTTTTT. It specifies CSALGRGGNTGELFF.

This clonotype was detected many times. The chain uses TRBV15 and TRBJ2-7, with D unclear. CDR1 is LNHNV, CDR2 YYDKDF, per germline (reference sequence). The V gene lost 6 bases and the J gene lost 5 bases, with 20 bases spanning the gap. The CDR3 has 15 amino acids. The CDR3 reads CATRRSTGFLDEQYF. The DNA of the CDR3 is TGTGCCACCAGGAGGTCGACTGGGTTTTTGGACGAGCAGTACTTC.

In this sample, this clonotype turned up many times. This sequence joins TRBV12-3 or TRBV12-4 and TRBJ2-3; 12 bases fit TRBD1. V lost 6 bases, J lost 4 bases, and 5 bases stayed unmatched. The CDR3 contains 15 residues. Written as DNA, the CDR3 is TGTGCCAGCAGCCCTCGGGACAGGGGGCCAGATACGCAGTATTTT. It translates to CASSPRDRGPDTQYF.

This clonotype was seen ten or more times. The V gene is TRBV5-1, the J gene TRBJ2-7, with 9 bases that match TRBD1. The V gene's germline CDR1 is SGHRS and CDR2 YFSETQ. J gave up 7 bases and V 0 bases, and 8 bases lay outside the gene matches. This CDR3 comprises 15 residues. CDR3 in amino acids: CASSLAGQGPREQYF. For the CDR3, the DNA is TGCGCCAGCAGCTTGGCGGGACAGGGACCTAGAGAGCAGTACTTC.

This clonotype was counted at least ten times. This sequence joins TRBV12-3 or TRBV12-4 and TRBJ1-4; D is possibly TRBD1 (5 bases). V was pared by 6 bases and J by 7 bases, with 15 bases between. The CDR3 sequence is 14 residues long. CDR3 in amino acids: CASSPGLLREKLFF. In DNA form, the CDR3 reads TGTGCCAGCAGCCCGGGGCTCTTACGTGAAAAACTGTTTTTT.

This clonotype was seen repeatedly, ten times or more. This chain joins TRBV10-3 and TRBJ2-3; TRBD1 matches at 10 bases. The CDR3 consists of 14 residues. V lost 8 bases and J lost 7; bases outside the gene matches: 9. From germline, CDR1 is ENHRY and CDR2 SYGVKD. CDR3 DNA sequence: TGTGCCATCGGCGGGACAGGGGACCTTTATACGCAGTATTTT. Residues: CAIGGTGDLYTQYF.

In its sample, this clonotype was seen many times. The CDR3: CASRQPTGLGTDTQYF. CDR3 nucleotide sequence: TGTGCCAGCAGACAACCCACGGGACTTGGCACAGATACGCAGTATTTT. V usage is TRBV6-5 and J usage is TRBJ2-3, with D possibly matching TRBD2 (6 bases). The CDR3 covers 16 residues. V lost 6 bases to trimming and J lost 1 base, with 17 bases between them. Germline V lookup: CDR1 MNHEY, CDR2 SVGAGI.

Many counts were recorded for this clonotype. CDR3 nucleotide sequence: TGCGCCAGCAGCGTTACTCGTAGGACTGCTCAAGAGACCCAGTACTTC. The encoded protein is CASSVTRRTAQETQYF. This chain joins TRBV5-1 and TRBJ2-5, with D possibly TRBD2 on 5 matching bases. The CDR3 has 16 amino acids. V was trimmed by 4 bases and J by 2 bases, leaving 18 bases between them. CDR1 SGHRS and CDR2 YFSETQ come from the germline V gene. The whole variable domain, remainder taken from reference TRBV5-1 and TRBJ2-5, is KAGVTQTPRYLIKTRGQQVTLSCSPISGHRSVSWYQQTPGQGLQFLFEYFSETQRNKGNFPGRFSGRQFSNSRSEMNVSTLELGDSALYLCASSVTRRTAQETQYFGPGTRLLVL.